These 30 T cell receptor beta chains came from one sample sequenced in a study of shared clonotypes between healthy human individuals. Assay used: immunoSEQ multiplex PCR; TCRdb lists only in-frame clones, some missing. In the table there are 950,000 to 1,100,000 clones, approximately 76% of which are singletons. Sequenced material: memory CD4+ T cells sorted from blood. Subset given: CD45RA-negative fraction. The receptors were sampled from a man between 18 and 29 years old in good health.

This chain joins TRBV11-2 and TRBJ1-1; TRBD1 might be the D (6 bases). Germline V gene data show CDR1 as SGHAT and CDR2 as FQNNGV. This CDR3 contains 15 residues. The V gene lost 5 bases and the J gene lost 5 bases, with 18 bases spanning the gap. CDR3 nucleotide sequence: TGTGCCAGCAGCCCGACGAAGGGGGGGAGAACTGAAGCTTTCTTT. Amino acids: CASSPTKGGRTEAFF.

This chain connects TRBV5-6 to TRBJ2-5, with D possibly matching TRBD2 (6 bases). Germline assignment: CDR1 SGHDT and CDR2 YYEEEE. The CDR3 totals 15 residues. V shed 1 base and J shed 7 bases, with 17 bases lying between them. This CDR3 is CASSLRELVITTQYF. The CDR3 DNA sequence: TGTGCCAGCAGCTTGCGGGAGTTGGTGATAACGACCCAGTACTTC.

The chain uses TRBV11-2 and TRBJ2-1; 9 nucleotides align to TRBD2. Germline CDR1 and CDR2: SGHAT and FQNNGV. The V gene end was trimmed by 4 bases and the J gene end by 1 base; junction bases not matched to a gene: 5. This CDR3 contains 16 residues. The CDR3 bases are TGTGCCAGCAGCTATAGCGGGAGTAAGTCCTACAATGAGCAGTTCTTC. Residues: CASSYSGSKSYNEQFF. Filled out from reference TRBV11-2 and TRBJ2-1, the complete variable domain reads EAGVAQSPRYKIIEKRQSVAFWCNPISGHATLYWYQQILGQGPKLLIQFQNNGVVDDSQLPKDRFSAERLKGVDSTLKIQPAKLEDSAVYLCASSYSGSKSYNEQFFGPGTRLTVL.

The chain carries TRBV27 and TRBJ1-4; perhaps TRBD1 as D (6 bases). Germline V CDR1 and CDR2: MNHEY, SMNVEV (reference sequence). V shed 7 bases and J shed 7 bases, with 13 bases lying between them. The CDR3 runs to 13 residues. As DNA, the CDR3 is TGTGCCAGCATGTTGGGGGCTGGTGAAAAACTGTTTTTT. Its translation: CASMLGAGEKLFF.

This clone is a singleton in its sample. The chain joins TRBV10-2 to TRBJ2-7; 7 bases fit TRBD2. The CDR3 is 14 residues long. J was trimmed by 6 bases and V by 6 bases; bases with no gene match: 11. CDR1 WSHSY and CDR2 SAAADI come from the germline V gene. The CDR3 region has the DNA TGCGCCAGCAGGAAAGGACTAGTTGCGGGCGAGCAGTACTTC. Translated, it gives CASRKGLVAGEQYF.

This chain connects TRBV18 to TRBJ1-3; no clear D. V lost 6 bases, J lost 2 bases, and 17 bases lay in between. Germline V gene sequence: CDR1 KGHSH, CDR2 LQKENI. The CDR3 sequence is 16 residues long. The CDR3 coding sequence is TGTGCCAGCTCCCCATTAACCGGGGATCCTGGAAACACCATATATTTT. Amino acid sequence: CASSPLTGDPGNTIYF.

The V and J genes are TRBV5-4 and TRBJ2-7; 11 bases align to TRBD2. The CDR3 length is 16 residues. The ends lost 4 bases at V and 3 bases at J; junction bases unmatched: 9. In germline, CDR1 is SGHNT, CDR2 YYREEE (reference sequence). The CDR3 region is CASSRLAGTALYEQYF. CDR3 bases: TGTGCCAGCAGCCGACTAGCGGGAACAGCCCTCTACGAGCAGTACTTC.

The gene calls are TRBV16 and TRBJ2-2, with TRBD1 as a possible D gene (5 bases). V shed 4 bases and J shed 3 bases, with 12 bases lying between them. Germline V gives CDR1 KGHSY, CDR2 FQNENV. The CDR3 spans 15 residues. The CDR3 DNA reads TGTGCCAGCAGCCCCTCGACAGTTTACACCGGGGAGCTGTTTTTT. Translation gives CASSPSTVYTGELFF.

The V and J genes are TRBV4-1 and TRBJ2-6, with 8 positions matching TRBD1. The V segment lost 4 bases and the J segment 4 bases; nucleotides outside the gene matches: 9. The V gene's germline CDR1 is MGHRA and CDR2 YSYEKL. The CDR3 contains 17 residues. CDR3 residues: CASSLGQGGYGANVLTF. The CDR3 DNA reads as TGCGCCAGCAGCCTAGGACAGGGAGGTTACGGGGCCAACGTCCTGACTTTC.

This clone has at least ten counts. The rearrangement uses TRBV2 and TRBJ2-1, with no clear D. The ends were cut back, 8 bases at V and 6 bases at J, with 14 bases in the middle. CDR1 and CDR2 from the germline V gene are SNHLY and FYNNEI. The CDR3 has 13 amino acids. CDR3 region: CASGLGIPNEQFF. CDR3 DNA sequence: TGTGCCAGCGGGCTAGGAATCCCCAATGAGCAGTTCTTC. Full variable domain (remainder filled in from reference TRBV2 and TRBJ2-1): EPEVTQTPSHQVTQMGQEVILRCVPISNHLYFYWYRQILGQKVEFLVSFYNNEISEKSEIFDDQFSVERPDGSNFTLKIRSTKLEDSAMYFCASGLGIPNEQFFGPGTRLTVL.

This sequence joins TRBV9 and TRBJ1-4; weak D call: TRBD1 (6 bases). V lost 1 base and J 4 bases, leaving 14 bases between the germline ends. The CDR3 contains 16 residues. CDR1 is SGDLS and CDR2 is YYNGEE in the germline V gene. The CDR3 region is CASSVLPTGGNEKLFF. The CDR3, as DNA: TGTGCCAGCAGCGTATTACCGACAGGAGGTAATGAAAAACTGTTTTTT.

The chain couples TRBV11-2 to TRBJ2-2; a weak D match, TRBD1 (6 bases). V was trimmed by 3 bases and J by 7 bases, leaving 15 bases between them. Germline assignment: CDR1 SGHAT and CDR2 FQNNGV. The CDR3 is 15 residues long. The CDR3 region is CASSFNRVRGGELFF. The CDR3 region has the DNA TGTGCCAGCAGCTTCAACAGGGTTAGGGGCGGGGAGCTGTTTTTT.

Only one count was recorded for this clone. The rearrangement uses TRBV10-3 and TRBJ2-5, with 9 nucleotides matching TRBD2. V was clipped by 8 bases and J by 2 bases; unmatched bases: 6. In germline, CDR1 is ENHRY, CDR2 SYGVKD. This CDR3 spans 14 amino acids. CDR3 nucleotide sequence: TGTGCCATCGGTCTAGCGGGGTTGCAAGAGACCCAGTACTTC. It is translated as CAIGLAGLQETQYF.

Regarding this clone: This sample includes further DNA sequences coding for the same CDR3. J is TRBJ1-2 and V is TRBV7-2, with D possibly matching TRBD1 (5 bases). V was clipped by 5 bases and J by 7 bases, with 14 bases between them. The CDR3 contains 13 residues. CDR1 and CDR2 (germline): SGHTA, FQGNSA. The CDR3 is CASSPGEGFGYTF. In DNA, the CDR3 is TGTGCCAGCAGCCCGGGTGAGGGGTTTGGCTACACCTTC.

The J gene is TRBJ2-7, the V gene TRBV7-2; D not certain. The germline CDR1 and CDR2 sequences are SGHTA and FQGNSA. Trimming removed 5 bases from V and 3 bases from J, with 8 bases in between. The CDR3 sequence is 12 residues long. The CDR3 loop reads CASSQQIYEQYF. CDR3 DNA sequence: TGTGCCAGCAGCCAACAGATCTACGAGCAGTACTTC.

The chain employs TRBV5-1 and TRBJ1-1; 8 bases are shared with TRBD1. The V segment lost 4 bases and the J segment 2 bases; nucleotides outside the gene matches: 10. The CDR3 contains 16 residues. Germline lookup yields CDR1 SGHRS and CDR2 YFSETQ. This CDR3 reads CASSPGQARLNTEAFF. The CDR3 nucleotides are TGCGCCAGCAGCCCGGGACAGGCACGGTTAAACACTGAAGCTTTCTTT.

This clone was counted once. The V and J genes are TRBV28 and TRBJ1-4; maybe TRBD1 (6 bases). The CDR3 consists of 14 residues. The germline V and J ends were trimmed by 5 bases and 8 bases, with 15 bases remaining between them. Germline V gene data show CDR1 as MDHEN and CDR2 as SYDVKM. The CDR3 region is CASSPTGTAEKLFF. CDR3 bases: TGTGCCAGCAGTCCCACAGGGACCGCCGAAAAACTGTTTTTT.

The table lists this clone with a few counts. V gene TRBV11-2 combines with J gene TRBJ1-6; D is possibly TRBD1 (5 bases). This CDR3 has 15 amino acids. Trimming shortened V by 5 bases and J by 9 bases, and 17 bases separated the two germline ends. Germline V CDR1 and CDR2: SGHAT, FQNNGV. The CDR3 spells CASSPTGGGISPLHF. DNA of the CDR3: TGTGCCAGCAGCCCCACTGGGGGAGGGATTTCACCCCTCCACTTT.

V usage is TRBV20-1 and J usage is TRBJ2-5; TRBD2 might be the D (6 bases). Germline V lookup: CDR1 DFQATT, CDR2 SNEGSKA (reference sequence). The CDR3 runs to 11 residues. The V and J ends lost 3 bases and 13 bases respectively, with 15 bases between them. CDR3 residues: CSARGREGGYF. The CDR3 region has the DNA TGCAGTGCTAGGGGGCGGGAAGGAGGGTACTTC.

This chain links TRBV7-2 with TRBJ2-3, with no clear D. CDR3 size: 12 residues. Trimming cost V 5 bases and J 1 base, with 4 bases left between them. Germline loops: CDR1 SGHTA, CDR2 FQGNSA. The CDR3 here is CASSARTDTQYF. CDR3 nucleotide sequence: TGTGCCAGCAGCGCTCGCACAGATACGCAGTATTTT.

Only one count was recorded for this clone. This may come from a read error, since a much larger clone is one base off. The rearrangement joins TRBV27 to TRBJ1-2; perhaps TRBD1 as D (6 bases). V lost 6 bases and J 1 base, leaving 9 bases between the germline ends. The CDR3 extends over 13 amino acids. Germline CDR1 is MNHEY and CDR2 is SMNVEV (reference sequence). The CDR3 nucleotides are TGTGCCAGCAGCCCGGACAGTAACTATGGCTACACCTTC. Its translation: CASSPDSNYGYTF.

The chain is built from TRBV5-1 and TRBJ2-3, with D unresolved. Germline CDR1 SGHRS, CDR2 YFSETQ. This CDR3 region has 11 residues. Trimming cost V 1 base and J 8 bases, with 5 bases left between them. This CDR3 is CASSLLGTQYF. As DNA, the CDR3 is TGCGCCAGCAGCTTGTTGGGTACGCAGTATTTT.

The J gene is TRBJ1-5, the V gene TRBV18; D gene unclear. V dropped 2 bases and J dropped 0 bases, with 8 bases sitting between them. Germline CDR1 KGHSH, CDR2 LQKENI. This CDR3 has 15 residues. CDR3 region: CASSPEGSSNQPQHF. The CDR3 nucleotides read TGTGCCAGCTCACCAGAAGGGAGTAGCAATCAGCCCCAGCATTTT. Complete variable domain (other parts from reference TRBV18 and TRBJ1-5): NAGVMQNPRHLVRRRGQEARLRCSPMKGHSHVYWYRQLPEEGLKFMVYLQKENIIDESGMPKERFSAEFPKEGPSILRIQQVVRGDSAAYFCASSPEGSSNQPQHFGDGTRLSIL.

In this sample, this clone turned up a few times. V usage is TRBV6-6 and J usage is TRBJ1-4; D gene uncertain. CDR3 size: 13 residues. CDR1 is MNHNY and CDR2 is SVGAGI in the germline V gene (reference sequence). The V gene lost 5 bases and the J gene lost 8 bases, with 12 bases spanning the gap. The CDR3 DNA sequence: TGTGCCAGCAGTCCGGACCTGGGGGAAAAACTGTTTTTT. Its protein is CASSPDLGEKLFF.

The chain's CDR3 is CASSRGTLTTGELFF. For the CDR3, the DNA is TGTGCCAGCAGCCGCGGGACACTAACAACCGGGGAGCTGTTTTTT. This rearrangement joins TRBV28 to TRBJ2-2; either TRBD1 or TRBD2 may supply D (6 bases each). The length of the CDR3 is 15 residues. Germline V gene data show CDR1 as MDHEN and CDR2 as SYDVKM. V was trimmed by 6 bases and J by 5 bases, leaving 16 bases between them. The entire variable domain, with the rest obtained from reference TRBV28 and TRBJ2-2, is as follows: DVKVTQSSRYLVKRTGEKVFLECVQDMDHENMFWYRQDPGLGLRLIYFSYDVKMKEKGDIPEGYSVSREKKERFSLILESASTNQTSMYLCASSRGTLTTGELFFGEGSRLTVL.

The chain is built from TRBV9 and TRBJ1-1; 7 nucleotides agree with TRBD1. There are 14 residues in the CDR3. The V and J ends lost 6 bases and 2 bases, in that order; junction bases with no gene match: 7. Looked up from germline, CDR1 is SGDLS and CDR2 is YYNGEE. This chain's CDR3 is CASNRDRGNTEAFF. CDR3 bases: TGTGCCAGCAACCGGGACAGAGGAAACACTGAAGCTTTCTTT. Full variable domain (rest looked up from reference TRBV9 and TRBJ1-1): DSGVTQTPKHLITATGQRVTLRCSPRSGDLSVYWYQQSLDQGLQFLIQYYNGEERAKGNILERFSAQQFPDLHSELNLSSLELGDSALYFCASNRDRGNTEAFFGQGTRLTVV.

The genes are TRBV5-1 and TRBJ2-7, with D maybe TRBD2 (6 bases). CDR3 length equals 17 residues. Germline loops: CDR1 SGHRS, CDR2 YFSETQ. V lost 4 bases to trimming and J lost 0 bases, with 20 bases between them. CDR3 protein: CASSTGRESTSSYEQYF. The DNA for the CDR3 is TGCGCCAGCAGCACCGGCCGGGAGTCCACCAGCTCCTACGAGCAGTACTTC.

The chain has TRBV4-1 and TRBJ2-7; D gene uncertain. Trimming pared 4 bases from V and 4 bases from J, leaving 14 bases between. The germline gives CDR1 MGHRA, CDR2 YSYEKL. The CDR3 totals 14 residues. CDR3 loop: CASSPPNGVYEQYF. The CDR3 DNA reads as TGCGCCAGCAGCCCACCCAACGGAGTTTACGAGCAGTACTTC.

The V gene is TRBV6-4, the J gene TRBJ2-2, with TRBD1 matching over 8 bases. Per germline, CDR1 MRHNA and CDR2 SNTAGT. The V and J ends lost 7 bases and 1 base, in that order; junction bases with no gene match: 2. This CDR3 is 14 amino acids long. The CDR3 sequence is CASKGTGNTGELFF. CDR3 nucleotide sequence: TGTGCCAGCAAGGGGACAGGGAACACCGGGGAGCTGTTTTTT.

The V call is TRBV10-3, the J call TRBJ2-7, with D tentatively TRBD1 (5 bases). The V gene lost 6 bases and the J gene lost 0 bases, with 12 bases spanning the gap. The CDR3 runs 14 residues. CDR1 is ENHRY, CDR2 SYGVKD, per germline. DNA for the CDR3: TGTGCCATCAGCTATGACAGTACCTCCTACGAGCAGTACTTC. It specifies CAISYDSTSYEQYF.